This T cell receptor (beta chain) originates from a study of T cells in women clearing cervical HPV infection. As for this clone: The read stops 3 residues short of the end of the CDR3; the missing end is completed from the germline J gene.

This CDR3 spans 13 amino acids. CDR1 is KGHSH and CDR2 is LQKENI in the germline V gene. V lost 6 bases and J lost 1, with 9 bases in between. Using immunoSEQ multiplex PCR, the repertoire was profiled, and TCRdb retains in-frame clones only, with some absent. In all, the sample yields some 30,000 clones. This rearrangement joins TRBV18 to TRBJ1-1; D gene ambiguous. The receptor was derived from a woman aged 18 to 75 with a cervical HPV16 infection that either progressed to CIN3+ or cleared (not recorded which). Sequences were obtained from blood buffy coat. The CDR3 sequence: CASSQQANTEAFF. The CDR3 bases that were read are TGTGCCAGCTCTCAGCAGGCGAACACTGAA.